Listed here are 4 T cell receptor beta chains from one sample, sequenced in a study of human T cells and chemical hapten exposure (dated by TCRdb to about 2021). Library construction relied on RACE. The listed sequencing device is NextSeq 500. The public reads were reanalyzed by TCRdb: fastp trimming at Q25, MiXCR alignment, in-frame beta chains only. CDR3 protein duplicates are merged, each entry listing the most common genes and DNA. Across this sample there are about 120,000 distinct CDR3 sequences, with approximately 13% seen only once. The ten top clones hold around 2.7% of the sample. The time point label, read with the paper, signifies: pre-sensitization, week 0. Taken with the paper, the label for treatment or condition translates to: therapeutic diphenylcyclopropenone sensitization with weekly scalp DPC. Sequenced material: whole blood, taken in connection with sensitization to the hapten diphenylcyclopropenone (DPC). These receptors came from a woman between 18 and 30 years old with alopecia areata. Some clones in this sample may be carry-over from other donors' samples.

The CDR3 DNA follows: TGTGCCAGTAGTCCGGTTGGAGACTACAATGAGCAGTTCTTC. It yields the protein CASSPVGDYNEQFF. V usage is TRBV19 and J usage is TRBJ2-1; D gene ambiguous. The CDR3 contains 14 residues. CDR1 is LNHDA, CDR2 SQIVND, per germline (reference sequence). V was cut by 5 bases and J by 3 bases, with 11 bases left in between.

This clonotype was observed many times. The rearrangement joins TRBV20-1 to TRBJ2-1, with D perhaps TRBD2 (5 bases). The CDR3 is made up of 11 amino acids. Germline values: CDR1 DFQATT, CDR2 SNEGSKA (reference sequence). V dropped 5 bases and J dropped 10 bases, with 12 bases sitting between them. CDR3 region: CSALPGIEQFF. The CDR3 DNA reads TGCAGTGCTTTACCGGGGATAGAGCAGTTCTTC.

This clonotype was seen only a few times. The chain has TRBV28 and TRBJ2-1; D is ambiguous. Deletions cut 5 bases from V and 4 bases from J, with 18 bases between. Germline V lookup: CDR1 MDHEN, CDR2 SYDVKM. The CDR3 covers 16 residues. The CDR3 loop is CASSPPDPPSYNEQFF. The CDR3 nucleotides read TGTGCCAGCAGTCCGCCCGACCCCCCTTCTTACAATGAGCAGTTCTTC. The variable domain in full, completed from reference TRBV28 and TRBJ2-1, reads DVKVTQSSRYLVKRTGEKVFLECVQDMDHENMFWYRQDPGLGLRLIYFSYDVKMKEKGDIPEGYSVSREKKERFSLILESASTNQTSMYLCASSPPDPPSYNEQFFGPGTRLTVL.

The chain carries TRBV6-2 or TRBV6-3 and TRBJ2-3; no firm D call. This CDR3 spans 14 amino acids. Looked up from germline, CDR1 is MNHEY and CDR2 is SVGEGT. The V end lost 4 bases, the J end lost 2 bases, and 10 bases lay between the germline ends. The CDR3 nucleotides read TGTGCCAGCAGTTTAACGGACCTCACAGATACGCAGTATTTT. Encoded protein: CASSLTDLTDTQYF.